The 8 T cell receptor beta chains given below trace back to one sample, sequenced in a study of OX40 agonist ivuxolimab in advanced cancers. Here immunoSEQ multiplex PCR was the method, and the copy in TCRdb shows in-frame clones only, minus some. The data contain around 79,000 clones, about nine tenths of them singletons. The material was CD4+ or CD8+ T cells sorted from blood, obtained in a trial of the OX40 agonist ivuxolimab. All receptors come from an adult with an advanced solid tumor such as melanoma, head and neck, liver or kidney cancer.

This clone appeared a single time. The V gene is TRBV7-9, the J gene TRBJ1-4; 8 nucleotides match TRBD1. This CDR3 comprises 16 residues. Unmatched junction bases numbered 12, after V lost 5 bases and J lost 7 bases. In germline, CDR1 is SEHNR, CDR2 FQNEAQ (reference sequence). The CDR3 nucleotides are TGTGCCAGCAGCCTGACTTTAGGGACAGGAGGTGAAAAACTGTTTTTT. It translates to CASSLTLGTGGEKLFF.

The V and J genes are TRBV30 and TRBJ2-1; 7 nucleotides align to TRBD1. Looked up from germline, CDR1 is GTSNPN and CDR2 is SVGIG (reference sequence). With 8 bases clipped from V and 4 bases from J, the junction kept 2 bases outside the gene matches. This CDR3 is 11 amino acids long. CDR3 DNA: TGTGCCGGACAGGTTTACAATGAGCAGTTCTTC. Encoded protein: CAGQVYNEQFF.

This chain connects TRBV5-1 to TRBJ2-6; D is ambiguous. This CDR3 is 16 amino acids long. CDR1 is SGHRS and CDR2 is YFSETQ in the germline V gene. The germline V and J ends were trimmed by 1 base and 1 base, with 9 bases remaining between them. DNA of the CDR3: TGCGCCAGCAGCTTGTCCCCCCAATCTGGGGCCAACGTCCTGACTTTC. As protein: CASSLSPQSGANVLTF.

The gene calls are TRBV15 and TRBJ2-7, with TRBD2 as a possible D gene (6 bases). Germline V gene lookup returns CDR1 LNHNV and CDR2 YYDKDF (reference sequence). CDR3 length equals 15 residues. V lost 8 bases and J 3 bases, leaving 20 bases between the germline ends. This CDR3 is CATSFGSSGNYEQYF. The CDR3, as DNA: TGTGCCACCTCCTTTGGGAGTAGCGGAAACTACGAGCAGTACTTC.

The V and J genes are TRBV7-9 and TRBJ1-3; maybe TRBD1 (5 bases). The ends were cut back, 6 bases at V and 0 bases at J, with 12 bases in the middle. This CDR3 is 15 amino acids long. CDR1 is SEHNR, CDR2 FQNEAQ, per germline (reference sequence). For the CDR3, the DNA is TGTGCCAGCAGTCTTAGACAGACCTCTGGAAACACCATATATTTT. Amino acids: CASSLRQTSGNTIYF.

The rearrangement links TRBV29-1 to TRBJ2-1; the D gene is possibly TRBD2 (6 bases). Trimming took off 8 bases at V and 5 bases at J, with 10 bases between the two ends. Germline V lookup: CDR1 SQVTM, CDR2 ANQGSEA. This CDR3 has 11 residues. Here the CDR3 DNA reads TGCAGCTGGAGGGGAGACAATGAGCAGTTCTTC. Translated: CSWRGDNEQFF.

The genes are TRBV7-2 and TRBJ2-3; 9 nucleotides align to TRBD2. The ends lost 4 bases at V and 2 bases at J; junction bases unmatched: 16. Germline-derived CDR1 and CDR2 are SGHTA and FQGNSA. There are 19 residues in the CDR3. The CDR3 spells CASSSEGGGAGGPTDTQYF. The CDR3 DNA sequence: TGTGCCAGCAGCTCCGAGGGGGGGGGAGCGGGAGGCCCCACAGATACGCAGTATTTT. The variable domain in full, with the rest retrieved from reference TRBV7-2 and TRBJ2-3, is GAGVSQSPSNKVTEKGKDVELRCDPISGHTALYWYRQSLGQGLEFLIYFQGNSAPDKSGLPSDRFSAERTGGSVSTLTIQRTQQEDSAVYLCASSSEGGGAGGPTDTQYFGPGTRLTVL.

V gene TRBV19 combines with J gene TRBJ2-5, with D unresolved. The germline V gene has CDR1 LNHDA and CDR2 SQIVND (reference sequence). There are 16 residues in the CDR3. The V end lost 5 bases, the J end lost 1 base, and 17 bases lay between the germline ends. CDR3 protein: CASSLPPGLSQETQYF. The CDR3 DNA is TGTGCCAGTAGTCTTCCCCCCGGTCTGTCCCAAGAGACCCAGTACTTC.